The 5 T cell receptor beta chains presented below share a single source sample, sequenced in a study of cytomegalovirus exposure and HLA in healthy donors. Some clones are missing from TCRdb's copy, which holds only in-frame ones; the method was immunoSEQ multiplex PCR. Of more than 95,000 clones in the sample, 80% to 90% were seen once. The specimen sequenced was PBMCs. The source of these receptors is a young woman in good health and CMV-seronegative.

The rearrangement uses TRBV5-1 and TRBJ2-2; D is uncertain. V was trimmed by 0 bases and J by 8 bases, leaving 14 bases between them. This CDR3 comprises 15 residues. In germline, CDR1 is SGHRS, CDR2 YFSETQ. This CDR3 is CASSLAGPDAGELFF. CDR3 in DNA: TGCGCCAGCAGCTTGGCCGGTCCCGATGCTGGGGAGCTGTTTTTT.

CDR3 DNA sequence: TGTGCCAGCAGTGAAGAGACACTCCGTCTCGAGCAGTACGTC. Translation gives CASSEETLRLEQYV. V usage is TRBV2 and J usage is TRBJ2-7; unclear D gene. From germline, CDR1 is SNHLY and CDR2 FYNNEI. This CDR3 region has 14 residues. The V end was cut by 1 base, the J end by 6 bases, with 13 bases between.

J is TRBJ1-1 and V is TRBV23-1; 10 bases are shared with TRBD1. TRBV23-1 belongs to the ORF category, with a function that is uncertain. Trimming cost V 7 bases and J 4 bases; bases outside gene matches: 12. CDR3 length: 16 residues. The DNA for the CDR3 is TGCGCCAGCATTAAATCGAGACAGGGGGCTCGCACTGAAGCTTTCTTT. As protein: CASIKSRQGARTEAFF.

V usage is TRBV15 and J usage is TRBJ2-1, with 12 nucleotides matching TRBD2. V lost 4 bases to trimming and J lost 0 bases; unmatched junction nucleotides: 4. The CDR3 is 17 residues long. CDR1 and CDR2 from the germline V gene are LNHNV and YYDKDF (reference sequence). Written as DNA, the CDR3 is TGTGCCACCAGCATCACTAGCGGGGGGAGCTCCTACAATGAGCAGTTCTTC. This codes for CATSITSGGSSYNEQFF.

J is TRBJ1-2 and V is TRBV7-9, with TRBD1 matching 9 bases. Germline CDR1 and CDR2: SEHNR and FQNEAQ (reference sequence). The CDR3 sequence is 15 residues long. The V gene end was trimmed by 1 base and the J gene end by 7 bases; junction bases not matched to a gene: 7. CDR3 region: CASSLDSGQGFGYTF. The CDR3 nucleotides read TGTGCCAGCAGCTTAGATTCGGGACAGGGTTTTGGCTACACCTTC.